These 15 T cell receptor beta chains share one sample of origin, sequenced in a study of blood T cell repertoires in COVID-19 (dated by TCRdb to the early 2020s). Receptor libraries were prepared by the immunoSEQ multiplex PCR assay. Held by TCRdb, this immuneACCESS table contains in-frame sequences only and omits some clones. Under half of the omission traces to an unresolved V gene where checked; the cause of the rest is unknown. The sample yields over 150,000 clones; roughly 94% were counted once. The leading ten clones occupy 0.6% to 0.9% of the sample. Material for sequencing was peripheral blood. These receptors all stem from a young man with COVID-19, enrolled during active disease.

Of note for this clone: At the DNA level, this CDR3 is encoded by other sequences in the same sample as well. V is TRBV5-1 and J is TRBJ2-5, with D perhaps matching TRBD1 (7 bases). CDR1 and CDR2 from the germline V gene are SGHRS and YFSETQ. The CDR3 runs 13 residues. Trimming cost V 2 bases and J 5 bases, with 10 bases left between them. CDR3: CASSFSGGETQYF. The CDR3 DNA sequence: TGCGCCAGCAGCTTTTCAGGGGGGGAGACCCAGTACTTC.

The chain recombines TRBV7-9 with TRBJ2-5, with TRBD2 matching over 9 bases. J gave up 2 bases and V 8 bases, and 6 bases lay outside the gene matches. CDR3 length: 14 residues. The germline CDR1 and CDR2 sequences are SEHNR and FQNEAQ (reference sequence). The CDR3 here is CASGLLAGQETQYF. In DNA, the CDR3 is TGTGCCAGCGGCCTTCTAGCGGGGCAAGAGACCCAGTACTTC. Variable domain in full (rest from reference TRBV7-9 and TRBJ2-5): DTGVSQNPRHKITKRGQNVTFRCDPISEHNRLYWYRQTLGQGPEFLTYFQNEAQLEKSRLLSDRFSAERPKGSFSTLEIQRTEQGDSAMYLCASGLLAGQETQYFGPGTRLLVL.

The chain has TRBV24-1 and TRBJ2-1; no definite D call. This CDR3 comprises 16 residues. V was pared by 2 bases and J by 1 base, with 11 bases between. Per germline, CDR1 KGHDR and CDR2 SFDVKD. CDR3 sequence: CATSDSRLDSYNEQFF. The CDR3, as DNA: TGTGCCACCAGTGATTCGCGGCTAGATTCCTACAATGAGCAGTTCTTC.

The V call is TRBV7-6, the J call TRBJ1-1; D is perhaps TRBD1 (5 bases). Germline V gene data show CDR1 as SGHVS and CDR2 as FNYEAQ. The CDR3 has 18 amino acids. V was trimmed by 2 bases and J by 3 bases, leaving 22 bases between them. CDR3 coding DNA: TGTGCCAGCAGCTTAAGCGGGGGGACGATGGTGGGGTACACTGAAGCTTTCTTT. Translating gives CASSLSGGTMVGYTEAFF.

The rearrangement uses TRBV3-1 (or the pseudogene TRBV3-2) and TRBJ2-1; 13 nucleotides match TRBD2. This CDR3 spans 16 amino acids. The ends lost 4 bases at V and 4 bases at J; junction bases unmatched: 4. Germline V CDR1 and CDR2: LGHDT, YNNKEL (reference sequence). The CDR3 loop reads CASSRRLAGGYNEQFF. The CDR3 coding sequence is TGTGCCAGCAGCCGCAGACTAGCGGGGGGATACAATGAGCAGTTCTTC.

CDR3 nucleotide sequence: TGTGCCAGCAGTTTAGCGACAGGGACCGGGGAGCTGTTTTTT. Translated: CASSLATGTGELFF. The chain has TRBV27 and TRBJ2-2; 7 bases align to TRBD1. The germline V gene has CDR1 MNHEY and CDR2 SMNVEV (reference sequence). The CDR3 extends over 14 amino acids. Losses at the gene ends were 2 bases for V and 5 bases for J; bases not matched to a gene: 2.

This clone is a singleton in its sample. The rearrangement links TRBV5-1 to TRBJ1-1; D is possibly TRBD1 (6 bases). Germline lookup yields CDR1 SGHRS and CDR2 YFSETQ. The V end lost 0 bases, the J end lost 4 bases, and 13 bases lay between the germline ends. This CDR3 contains 15 residues. Written as DNA, the CDR3 is TGCGCCAGCAGCTTGGTGGGGGCTGTGGGCACTGAAGCTTTCTTT. Translation gives CASSLVGAVGTEAFF.

The chain couples TRBV11-2 to TRBJ2-3, with TRBD2 matching over 10 bases. CDR1 is SGHAT, CDR2 FQNNGV, per germline. CDR3 length equals 17 residues. The V and J ends lost 0 bases and 6 bases, in that order; junction bases with no gene match: 9. The chain's CDR3 is CASSLDHLAGARDTQYF. CDR3 bases: TGTGCCAGCAGCTTAGACCACCTAGCGGGGGCTAGGGATACGCAGTATTTT.

This rearrangement joins TRBV19 to TRBJ2-2; D perhaps matches TRBD2 (5 bases). Trimming removed 11 bases at V and 5 bases at J, with 21 bases between. The CDR3 has 15 residues. From germline, CDR1 is LNHDA and CDR2 SQIVND (reference sequence). The CDR3: CASLDRGIGTGELFF. In nucleotides, the CDR3 is TGTGCCTCCCTCGACCGGGGAATTGGGACCGGGGAGCTGTTTTTT.

The CDR3 DNA reads TGTGCCACCAGCACCCACTCCGTGAATGAGCAGTTCTTC. Translated, it gives CATSTHSVNEQFF. This chain uses TRBV15 with TRBJ2-1; D remains unclear. V dropped 4 bases and J dropped 7 bases, with 11 bases sitting between them. The germline V gene has CDR1 LNHNV and CDR2 YYDKDF (reference sequence). The CDR3 is 13 residues long.

This rearrangement joins TRBV10-1 to TRBJ1-1, with D perhaps TRBD1 (6 bases). V dropped 7 bases and J dropped 3 bases, with 21 bases sitting between them. Germline CDR1 reads WNHNN; CDR2 reads SYGVQD (reference sequence). The CDR3 covers 16 residues. The CDR3 loop reads CASTPWGGRWDTEAFF. CDR3 bases: TGCGCCAGCACCCCGTGGGGGGGCAGGTGGGACACTGAAGCTTTCTTT.

The chain has TRBV12-3 or TRBV12-4 and TRBJ1-5; a weak D match, TRBD1 (6 bases). The CDR3 consists of 13 residues. V was trimmed by 3 bases and J by 4 bases, leaving 7 bases between them. In nucleotides, the CDR3 is TGTGCCAGCAGTTTTGGACAGAATCAGCCCCAGCATTTT. Residues: CASSFGQNQPQHF.

This clone was seen a single time. This rearrangement joins TRBV11-2 to TRBJ2-7; no firm D call. This CDR3 contains 13 residues. The ends were cut back, 1 base at V and 2 bases at J, with 6 bases in the middle. Germline assignment: CDR1 SGHAT and CDR2 FQNNGV. CDR3 protein: CASSLVSTYEQYF. For the CDR3, the DNA is TGTGCCAGCAGCTTAGTGTCCACCTACGAGCAGTACTTC.

This chain links TRBV7-9 with TRBJ2-1; D might be TRBD1 (6 bases). The germline gives CDR1 SEHNR, CDR2 FQNEAQ (reference sequence). V lost 5 bases, J lost 5 bases, and 16 bases lay in between. The CDR3 has 15 residues. The DNA for the CDR3 is TGTGCCAGCAGCCATAACCCAGGGGAAAACAATGAGCAGTTCTTC. This codes for CASSHNPGENNEQFF.

The rearrangement links TRBV5-1 to TRBJ1-6, with 7 nucleotides matching TRBD1. V lost 4 bases, J lost 8 bases, and 9 bases stayed unmatched. Germline lookup yields CDR1 SGHRS and CDR2 YFSETQ. The CDR3 runs 15 residues. The CDR3 protein is CASSLRQGSYSPLHF. CDR3 bases: TGCGCCAGCAGCCTCCGACAGGGTAGTTATTCACCCCTCCACTTT.